This T cell receptor (beta chain) was sequenced in a study of OX40 agonist ivuxolimab in advanced cancers. In the study overall: Treatment of patients was with ivuxolimab, an agonistic anti-OX40 (CD134) antibody.

The CDR3 totals 15 residues. The V gene end was trimmed by 0 bases and the J gene end by 3 bases; junction bases not matched to a gene: 5. The germline V gene encodes CDR1 SGDLS and CDR2 YYNGEE. Profiled with immunoSEQ multiplex PCR; TCRdb holds only in-frame clones, not every one. The data show 35,000 to 55,000 clones, under 90% seen once. The chain employs TRBV9 and TRBJ2-7, with 8 bases aligning to TRBD1. The sequence was collected from an adult with an advanced solid tumor such as melanoma, head and neck, liver or kidney cancer. Here the sequenced sample was CD4+ or CD8+ T cells sorted from blood, taken in a trial of the OX40 agonist ivuxolimab. In DNA form, the CDR3 reads TGTGCCAGCAGCGTAGCAGGGGGCGAAATCTACGAGCAGTACTTC. It translates to CASSVAGGEIYEQYF.